This section outlines one TCR beta chain sequence together with its context. Its antigen remains unidentified. Every isolated RNA sample was fully reverse transcribed, so sequencing captured expressed TCRB transcripts. Here immunoSEQ multiplex PCR was the method, and the copy in TCRdb shows in-frame clones only, minus some. The sample consists of around 350,000 clones, around 12% of them appearing once. This sample was included in a study of beta chain features in type 1 diabetes. V dropped 6 bases and J dropped 7 bases, with 13 bases sitting between them. Germline CDR1 KGHSH, CDR2 LQKENI. The CDR3 runs to 14 residues. Whole-study results and caveats: TCRB CDR3s were moderately but significantly shorter in Type 1 diabetes patients in all four CD4+ subsets. Insertions at VDJ junctions were less frequent in type 1 diabetes patients. These patients also deleted more nucleotides at the same junctions.

Via CD45RO/CCR7/CD25/CD127/CD95/CD27, cells of the CD4+ naive, central memory, regulatory and stem cell-like memory subsets were sorted. J is TRBJ1-6 and V is TRBV18; D not resolved. The source of this sequence is a man younger than 30 in good health. Sequencing used naive CD4+ T cells from blood. CDR3 sequence (DNA): TGTGCCAGCTCCTGGACTCCCCAGAATTCACCCCTCCACTTT. Amino acid sequence: CASSWTPQNSPLHF.